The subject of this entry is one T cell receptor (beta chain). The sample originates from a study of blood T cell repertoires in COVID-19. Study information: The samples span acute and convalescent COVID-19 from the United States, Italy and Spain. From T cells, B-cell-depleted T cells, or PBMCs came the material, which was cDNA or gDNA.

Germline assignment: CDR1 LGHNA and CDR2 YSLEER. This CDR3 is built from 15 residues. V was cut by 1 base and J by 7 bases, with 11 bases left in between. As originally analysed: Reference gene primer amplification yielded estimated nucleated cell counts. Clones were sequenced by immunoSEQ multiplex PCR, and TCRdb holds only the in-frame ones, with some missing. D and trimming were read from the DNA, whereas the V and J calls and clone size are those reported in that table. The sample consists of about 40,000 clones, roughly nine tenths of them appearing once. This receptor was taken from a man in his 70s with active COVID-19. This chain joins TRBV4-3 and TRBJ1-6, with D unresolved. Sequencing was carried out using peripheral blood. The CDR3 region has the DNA TGCGCCAGCAGCCAAGCTCGGGGATGGAATTCACCCCTCCACTTT. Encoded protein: CASSQARGWNSPLHF.